These 8 T cell receptor beta chains were sequenced from one sample in a study of blood T cell repertoires in COVID-19. Sequencing used immunoSEQ multiplex PCR; TCRdb keeps in-frame clones, though not all of them. The sample gives 150,000 or so clones, about 80% of which show up once; over 9.5% is in the top ten. The sequenced sample consisted of PBMCs or T cells enriched from blood (not recorded which). These receptors all come from a man between 50 and 59 years old who had recovered from COVID-19.

V usage is TRBV7-2 and J usage is TRBJ2-5; 9 bases line up with TRBD2. V lost 5 bases and J lost 7; bases outside the gene matches: 11. The CDR3 is made up of 15 amino acids. CDR1 is SGHTA and CDR2 is FQGNSA in the germline V gene. CDR3 nucleotides: TGTGCCAGCAGCCCCCGTCGGGGTAGCGGGGGGACCCAGTACTTC. Its translation is CASSPRRGSGGTQYF.

This chain joins TRBV2 and TRBJ1-2, with D possibly being TRBD1 (5 bases). Germline V gene sequence: CDR1 SNHLY, CDR2 FYNNEI. This CDR3 has 12 residues. Deletions cut 4 bases from V and 5 bases from J, with 8 bases between. CDR3 in amino acids: CASSVDSYGYTF. CDR3 bases: TGTGCCAGCAGTGTAGACAGTTATGGCTACACCTTC.

CDR3 nucleotide sequence: TGTGCCTGGAGTGCCTACAGGGAGAACACTGAAGCTTTCTTT. Its translation is CAWSAYRENTEAFF. J is TRBJ1-1 and V is TRBV30; possibly TRBD1 for D (6 bases). CDR3 length: 14 residues. Germline V gives CDR1 GTSNPN, CDR2 SVGIG (reference sequence). V shed 1 base and J shed 1 base, with 10 bases lying between them.

This clone has just one count. This rearrangement joins TRBV4-3 to TRBJ2-2; a possible D gene is TRBD2 (6 bases). The germline gives CDR1 LGHNA, CDR2 YSLEER. This CDR3 contains 17 residues. V lost 0 bases, J lost 3 bases, and 14 bases lay in between. CDR3 residues: CASSQDDRPGDTGELFF. The CDR3 DNA sequence: TGCGCCAGCAGCCAAGATGATCGTCCGGGAGACACCGGGGAGCTGTTTTTT.

V usage is TRBV18 and J usage is TRBJ1-1; tentative D call: TRBD1 (5 bases). The CDR3 totals 13 residues. Germline loops: CDR1 KGHSH, CDR2 LQKENI. V lost 4 bases and J 6 bases, leaving 12 bases between the germline ends. CDR3 DNA sequence: TGTGCCAGCTCACACGCGTCACAGGCTGAAGCTTTCTTT. It codes for CASSHASQAEAFF.

The CDR3 spells CASHGTSGYTF. The CDR3 region has the DNA TGCGCCAGCCATGGGACAAGCGGCTACACCTTC. The chain has TRBV10-1 and TRBJ1-2, with D possibly TRBD1 on 6 matching bases. Deletions cut 8 bases from V and 8 bases from J, with 12 bases between. The germline gives CDR1 WNHNN, CDR2 SYGVQD (reference sequence). This CDR3 is 11 amino acids long.

This clone was seen more than once but under ten times. The V and J genes are TRBV7-3 and TRBJ2-2, with D possibly TRBD2 on 6 matching bases. Germline lookup yields CDR1 SGHTA and CDR2 FQGTGA. Trimming stripped 5 bases from V and 4 bases from J, with 17 bases between. This CDR3 region has 16 residues. CDR3 coding DNA: TGTGCCAGCAGCCAACTACCGGGACTCACCACCGGGGAGCTGTTTTTT. Protein: CASSQLPGLTTGELFF.

The V and J genes are TRBV11-2 and TRBJ1-2; a possible D gene is TRBD1 (5 bases). Per germline, CDR1 SGHAT and CDR2 FQNNGV. The V end lost 3 bases, the J end lost 8 bases, and 10 bases lay between the germline ends. The CDR3 runs 12 residues. The CDR3 protein is CASSFEGVGYTF. For the CDR3, the DNA is TGTGCCAGCAGCTTTGAAGGGGTCGGCTACACCTTC.